What follows are 25 T cell receptor beta chains derived from one specimen sequenced in a study of blood T cell repertoires in COVID-19. Sequencing was performed with immunoSEQ multiplex PCR; in TCRdb, only in-frame clones are kept and a portion is missing. Among 80,000 to 95,000 clones listed, around 87% were seen once. The sample taken for sequencing was peripheral blood. These receptor sequences come from a woman aged 45-59 years with active or convalescent COVID-19.

The gene calls are TRBV5-1 and TRBJ1-1; 7 nucleotides line up with TRBD1. The CDR3 length is 14 residues. CDR1 is SGHRS, CDR2 YFSETQ, per germline. The trim removed 4 bases at V and 0 bases at J, leaving 3 bases unmatched. CDR3 DNA: TGCGCCAGCAGCCCGGACAGGCTGAACACTGAAGCTTTCTTT. It encodes CASSPDRLNTEAFF.

This chain links TRBV7-9 with TRBJ1-3; TRBD1 agrees at 9 bases. With V trimmed by 0 bases and J by 16 bases, 10 bases remained unmatched. The CDR3 runs 14 residues. Germline V CDR1 and CDR2: SEHNR, FQNEAQ (reference sequence). CDR3 region: CASSLAGRTGGMYF. The CDR3 DNA reads TGTGCCAGCAGCTTAGCGGGAAGAACAGGGGGCATGTATTTT.

CDR3 in DNA: TGTGCCAGCAGCTTAGACAGGGTCTCCTACGAGCAGTACTTC. Translation: CASSLDRVSYEQYF. This chain joins TRBV3-1 (or the pseudogene TRBV3-2) and TRBJ2-7; TRBD1 matches 7 bases. The V segment lost 5 bases and the J segment 0 bases; nucleotides outside the gene matches: 4. The CDR3 contains 14 residues. CDR1 and CDR2 from the germline V gene are LGHDT and YNNKEL (reference sequence).

V usage is TRBV4-3 and J usage is TRBJ1-5, with TRBD1 as a possible D gene (5 bases). The CDR3 extends over 14 amino acids. V dropped 3 bases and J dropped 5 bases, with 11 bases sitting between them. Germline CDR1 is LGHNA and CDR2 is YSLEER. CDR3 loop: CASSQVGLYQPQHF. DNA of the CDR3: TGCGCCAGCAGCCAGGTGGGACTGTATCAGCCCCAGCATTTT.

The rearrangement links TRBV27 to TRBJ2-7; 15 positions agree with TRBD2. The CDR3 is 18 residues long. The V and J ends lost 4 bases and 5 bases, in that order; junction bases with no gene match: 12. Germline assignment: CDR1 MNHEY and CDR2 SMNVEV (reference sequence). The CDR3, as DNA: TGTGCCAGCAGTTCCGGGACTAGCGGGGGGAAAGTGATGGACGAGCAGTACTTC. As protein: CASSSGTSGGKVMDEQYF.

The chain couples TRBV3-1 (or the pseudogene TRBV3-2) to TRBJ2-2; 7 bases fit TRBD1. Germline loops: CDR1 LGHDT, CDR2 YNNKEL (reference sequence). This CDR3 is 15 amino acids long. J gave up 1 base and V 4 bases, and 3 bases lay outside the gene matches. The CDR3 region is CASSRQGRNTGELFF. The CDR3 region has the DNA TGTGCCAGCAGCCGACAGGGTCGGAACACCGGGGAGCTGTTTTTT.

The chain links TRBV4-1 to TRBJ1-5, with TRBD1 matching 10 bases. In germline, CDR1 is MGHRA, CDR2 YSYEKL. J gave up 4 bases and V 1 base, and 7 bases lay outside the gene matches. CDR3 size: 17 residues. CDR3 bases: TGCGCCAGCAGCCAAGGACAGGGGGCAGTAAGTAATCAGCCCCAGCATTTT. This translates into CASSQGQGAVSNQPQHF.

The chain has TRBV6-5 and TRBJ2-5; TRBD2 matches at 8 bases. This CDR3 is 16 amino acids long. The germline gives CDR1 MNHEY, CDR2 SVGAGI. With 0 bases clipped from V and 2 bases from J, the junction kept 5 bases outside the gene matches. The CDR3 here is CASSYSTGGGQETQYF. CDR3 DNA: TGTGCCAGCAGTTACTCAACCGGGGGGGGACAAGAGACCCAGTACTTC.

This clone was recorded a few times. Here the CDR3 reads CASSRPGLIGSNEQFF. In nucleotides, the CDR3 is TGTGCCAGTAGTAGACCCGGACTCATAGGCTCCAATGAGCAGTTCTTC. The chain combines TRBV19 with TRBJ2-1, with D perhaps matching TRBD2 (5 bases). Deletions cut 4 bases from V and 6 bases from J, with 19 bases between. The CDR3 is 16 residues long. Germline V gene data show CDR1 as LNHDA and CDR2 as SQIVND (reference sequence). Complete variable domain (other parts from reference TRBV19 and TRBJ2-1): DGGITQSPKYLFRKEGQNVTLSCEQNLNHDAMYWYRQDPGQGLRLIYYSQIVNDFQKGDIAEGYSVSREKKESFPLTVTSAQKNPTAFYLCASSRPGLIGSNEQFFGPGTRLTVL.

V is TRBV4-1 and J is TRBJ1-2, with 8 bases fitting TRBD1. The CDR3 is made up of 16 amino acids. J lost 4 bases, V lost 0 bases, and 7 bases had no gene match. Germline V gene sequence: CDR1 MGHRA, CDR2 YSYEKL. Here the CDR3 DNA reads TGCGCCAGCAGCCAAGATCAAATGGGACAGGTCTATGGCTACACCTTC. It codes for CASSQDQMGQVYGYTF.

The genes are TRBV19 and TRBJ2-5; 8 bases are a match to TRBD2. The V segment lost 6 bases and the J segment 1 base; nucleotides outside the gene matches: 13. This CDR3 has 17 residues. In germline, CDR1 is LNHDA, CDR2 SQIVND (reference sequence). In nucleotides, the CDR3 is TGTGCCAGTAGGAGGAGGGGAGCGGGAGAAGTCCAAGAGACCCAGTACTTC. Translating gives CASRRRGAGEVQETQYF.

This chain uses TRBV6-5 with TRBJ1-4; tentatively, D is TRBD1 (6 bases). Trimming removed 0 bases from V and 8 bases from J, with 16 bases in between. This CDR3 is built from 16 residues. Germline V gene sequence: CDR1 MNHEY, CDR2 SVGAGI. The CDR3 region is CASSYSDPRTVEKLFF. The CDR3 coding sequence is TGTGCCAGCAGTTACTCGGATCCCCGGACAGTGGAAAAACTGTTTTTT.

J is TRBJ2-6 and V is TRBV5-1; D unclear. The CDR3 is 15 amino acids. The V gene's germline CDR1 is SGHRS and CDR2 YFSETQ. V was trimmed by 2 bases and J by 0 bases, leaving 6 bases between them. In nucleotides, the CDR3 is TGCGCCAGCAGCTTCGAGATCTCTGGGGCCAACGTCCTGACTTTC. Its protein is CASSFEISGANVLTF.

V and J are TRBV4-3 and TRBJ2-1; 10 bases align to TRBD2. The germline CDR1 and CDR2 sequences are LGHNA and YSLEER. The CDR3 runs to 17 residues. V lost 4 bases, J lost 0 bases, and 6 bases stayed unmatched. CDR3 nucleotide sequence: TGCGCCAGCAGCCGAATAGCGGGGGGCTCCTCCTACAATGAGCAGTTCTTC. The encoded protein is CASSRIAGGSSYNEQFF.

The chain links TRBV9 to TRBJ1-1; 8 bases are shared with TRBD1. Trimming took 3 bases from V and 1 from J; bases not matched to a gene: 5. The CDR3 runs to 15 residues. Germline V gene data show CDR1 as SGDLS and CDR2 as YYNGEE. CDR3: CASSAPGTGNTEAFF. The CDR3 coding sequence is TGTGCCAGCAGCGCCCCCGGGACAGGGAACACTGAAGCTTTCTTT. Combining the CDR3 with reference TRBV9 and TRBJ1-1 gives the whole variable domain DSGVTQTPKHLITATGQRVTLRCSPRSGDLSVYWYQQSLDQGLQFLIQYYNGEERAKGNILERFSAQQFPDLHSELNLSSLELGDSALYFCASSAPGTGNTEAFFGQGTRLTVV.

This clone has a single count. This rearrangement joins TRBV29-1 to TRBJ1-2; 11 nucleotides align to TRBD1. The J segment lost 12 bases and the V segment lost 4 bases, leaving 4 bases of the junction unmatched. CDR3 length: 11 amino acids. CDR1 is SQVTM and CDR2 is ANQGSEA in the germline V gene. CDR3 protein: CSVVRDRGNTF. As DNA, the CDR3 is TGCAGCGTTGTCCGGGACAGGGGGAACACCTTC.

The chain uses TRBV27 and TRBJ2-3; the D is unclear. The CDR3 is made up of 16 amino acids. The germline CDR1 and CDR2 sequences are MNHEY and SMNVEV (reference sequence). V lost 2 bases and J 1 base, leaving 13 bases between the germline ends. The CDR3 loop is CASSLLPLAGTDTQYF. The CDR3 DNA sequence: TGTGCCAGCAGTTTACTTCCTTTGGCGGGCACAGATACGCAGTATTTT.

The rearrangement uses TRBV19 and TRBJ1-5, with D possibly matching TRBD1 (6 bases). Germline V CDR1 and CDR2: LNHDA, SQIVND (reference sequence). V lost 6 bases to trimming and J lost 7 bases, with 19 bases between them. This CDR3 is 15 amino acids long. The CDR3 nucleotides read TGTGCCAGTAGCATGGGACACGGGCAGGGGCAGCCCCAGCATTTT. Protein sequence: CASSMGHGQGQPQHF.

Only a few counts were recorded for this clone. The chain joins TRBV7-2 to TRBJ1-2; D is ambiguous. Germline lookup yields CDR1 SGHTA and CDR2 FQGNSA. The CDR3 sequence is 16 residues long. The V and J ends lost 1 base and 2 bases respectively, with 14 bases between them. The CDR3 is CASSLDQYTENYGYTF. The CDR3 bases are TGTGCCAGCAGCTTAGACCAATATACAGAAAACTATGGCTACACCTTC.

This chain joins TRBV7-9 and TRBJ2-1; 10 bases match TRBD2. Germline CDR1 and CDR2: SEHNR and FQNEAQ (reference sequence). The CDR3 sequence is 15 residues long. With V trimmed by 6 bases and J by 9 bases, 11 bases remained unmatched. The CDR3 nucleotides read TGTGCCAGCAGGCACCAAGCGGGGGGGTTGGTTGAGCAGTTCTTC. This sequence encodes CASRHQAGGLVEQFF.

The chain has TRBV29-1 and TRBJ2-5, with TRBD1 as a possible D gene (6 bases). Germline CDR1 and CDR2: SQVTM and ANQGSEA. The CDR3 has 12 residues. V dropped 7 bases and J dropped 2 bases, with 11 bases sitting between them. The CDR3 coding sequence is TGCAGCGCAAGACAGGTGCAAGAGACCCAGTACTTC. Its translation: CSARQVQETQYF.

The genes are TRBV19 and TRBJ2-5, with D hard to call. The V gene's germline CDR1 is LNHDA and CDR2 SQIVND (reference sequence). V was trimmed by 7 bases and J by 5 bases, leaving 14 bases between them. This CDR3 spans 13 amino acids. CDR3 protein: CASTPAHKETQYF. As DNA, the CDR3 is TGTGCCAGTACCCCCGCGCATAAGGAGACCCAGTACTTC.

The chain joins TRBV5-6 to TRBJ1-4; D unresolved. CDR1 is SGHDT, CDR2 YYEEEE, per germline. With 6 bases removed from V and 7 bases from J, the gap between germline ends came to 13 bases. The CDR3 consists of 13 residues. The CDR3 DNA sequence: TGTGCCAGCATTGGTGTAGGGAGTGAAAAACTGTTTTTT. The encoded protein is CASIGVGSEKLFF.

The chain carries TRBV27 and TRBJ2-7; D might be TRBD1 (5 bases). Germline CDR1 is MNHEY and CDR2 is SMNVEV (reference sequence). This CDR3 region has 13 residues. The V end lost 3 bases, the J end lost 4 bases, and 10 bases lay between the germline ends. DNA of the CDR3: TGTGCCAGCAGTTTTAGGGGCTGGTACGAGCAGTACTTC. It yields the protein CASSFRGWYEQYF.

V gene TRBV19 combines with J gene TRBJ2-2; 7 bases are a match to TRBD2. This CDR3 has 16 residues. Germline CDR1 and CDR2: LNHDA and SQIVND (reference sequence). V was pared by 2 bases and J by 0 bases, with 3 bases of the junction left unmatched. CDR3: CASSILAVPNTGELFF. In DNA, the CDR3 is TGTGCCAGTAGTATACTAGCGGTGCCGAACACCGGGGAGCTGTTTTTT.